These 24 T cell receptor beta chains came from one sample sequenced in a study of blood T cell repertoires in COVID-19. This table comes from immunoSEQ multiplex PCR, and its TCRdb copy is limited to in-frame clones, with some not included. The table records roughly 130,000 clones, roughly 80% of them present only once. The specimen was peripheral blood. The receptors here all came from a woman aged 50 to 60 with acute or convalescent COVID-19.

The chain employs TRBV18 and TRBJ2-7, with D tentatively TRBD1 (6 bases). CDR1 and CDR2 (germline): KGHSH, LQKENI. V gave up 5 bases and J gave up 2 bases, with 10 bases separating them. The CDR3 runs 13 residues. CDR3 in DNA: TGTGCCAGCTCATTCGACAGGACCTACGAGCAGTACTTC. Translating it yields CASSFDRTYEQYF.

The rearrangement uses TRBV5-1 and TRBJ2-2; a weak D match, TRBD2 (5 bases). The CDR3 has 15 amino acids. Germline CDR1 is SGHRS and CDR2 is YFSETQ. The V gene lost 4 bases and the J gene lost 4 bases, with 14 bases spanning the gap. Here the CDR3 DNA reads TGCGCCAGCAGCCCAGTCGACGGACTCACCGGGGAGCTGTTTTTT. Residues: CASSPVDGLTGELFF.

The genes are TRBV5-5 and TRBJ1-5; the match to TRBD1 covers 8 bases. Germline V gene lookup returns CDR1 SGHKS and CDR2 YYEKEE (reference sequence). The CDR3 has 16 residues. Germline trimming cut 2 bases from V and 9 bases from J; bases unmatched to any gene: 13. The CDR3 reads CASSFGTGIHSRPQHF. In DNA, the CDR3 is TGTGCCAGCAGCTTTGGGACAGGTATTCATTCTCGGCCCCAGCATTTT.

The V and J genes are TRBV24-1 and TRBJ2-3; TRBD1 matches 7 bases. There are 16 residues in the CDR3. Germline V lookup: CDR1 KGHDR, CDR2 SFDVKD. V lost 4 bases to trimming and J lost 0 bases; unmatched junction nucleotides: 6. CDR3 amino acids: CATSEPDRFSTDTQYF. In DNA form, the CDR3 reads TGTGCCACCAGTGAGCCGGACAGGTTTAGCACAGATACGCAGTATTTT.

The chain employs TRBV11-2 and TRBJ2-7; unclear D gene. The CDR3 sequence is 14 residues long. V dropped 0 bases and J dropped 6 bases, with 12 bases sitting between them. Germline loops: CDR1 SGHAT, CDR2 FQNNGV. DNA of the CDR3: TGTGCCAGCAGCTTAGATACGCGCCTAGGCGAGCAGTACTTC. Amino acids: CASSLDTRLGEQYF.

The chain is built from TRBV11-2 and TRBJ1-2; a weak D match, TRBD1 (5 bases). The CDR3 consists of 15 residues. Germline CDR1 is SGHAT and CDR2 is FQNNGV. The V gene lost 0 bases and the J gene lost 5 bases, with 13 bases spanning the gap. The CDR3 coding sequence is TGTGCCAGCAGCTTAGACGGGACTGTCGATTATGGCTACACCTTC. It translates to CASSLDGTVDYGYTF.

The chain combines TRBV14 with TRBJ1-4; 7 bases map to TRBD1. From germline, CDR1 is SGHDN and CDR2 FVKESK. Trimming at V came to 1 base and at J to 7 bases, leaving 15 bases not matched to a gene. The CDR3 runs 18 residues. This CDR3 reads CASSQAPQGSWSSEKLFF. DNA for the CDR3: TGTGCCAGCAGCCAAGCCCCACAGGGGTCGTGGTCTAGTGAAAAACTGTTTTTT.

This clone was recorded only once. The chain joins TRBV5-3 to TRBJ2-7, with 10 bases identical to TRBD2. TRBV5-3 falls under the ORF class, with uncertain function. V dropped 4 bases and J dropped 3; count of bases not matched to a gene: 7. The CDR3 extends over 15 amino acids. The CDR3 loop is CARSPGLAANYEQYF. The CDR3, as DNA: TGTGCCAGAAGCCCTGGACTAGCGGCTAACTACGAGCAGTACTTC.

The chain is built from TRBV19 and TRBJ1-1; D gene uncertain. V shed 6 bases and J shed 3 bases, with 11 bases lying between them. The CDR3 covers 13 residues. In germline, CDR1 is LNHDA, CDR2 SQIVND (reference sequence). The CDR3 sequence: CASSQRVDTEAFF. The CDR3 region has the DNA TGTGCCAGTAGCCAACGAGTGGACACTGAAGCTTTCTTT.

The count of this clone is one. V is TRBV18 and J is TRBJ1-2; 10 positions agree with TRBD1. The CDR3 runs 18 residues. After removal of 3 bases from V and 0 bases from J, the junction contained 10 bases not matched to a gene. From germline, CDR1 is KGHSH and CDR2 LQKENI. The CDR3 loop is CASSPEDRGRLANYGYTF. The CDR3 DNA is TGTGCCAGCTCACCCGAGGACAGGGGGAGGTTAGCTAACTATGGCTACACCTTC.

The chain has TRBV3-1 (or the pseudogene TRBV3-2) and TRBJ1-1; D is perhaps TRBD1 (5 bases). Trimming cost V 4 bases and J 10 bases, with 13 bases left between them. The CDR3 has 12 residues. Germline V lookup: CDR1 LGHDT, CDR2 YNNKEL (reference sequence). CDR3 region: CASSPRLGAAFF. The CDR3 coding sequence is TGTGCCAGCAGCCCCCGGTTAGGGGCAGCTTTCTTT.

The chain couples TRBV13 to TRBJ2-3; D remains ambiguous. The germline V gene has CDR1 PRHDT and CDR2 FYEKMQ (reference sequence). The CDR3 contains 13 residues. Trimming took off 0 bases at V and 2 bases at J, with 3 bases between the two ends. CDR3 sequence reads: CASSLGYTDTQYF. CDR3 DNA: TGTGCCAGCAGCTTAGGCTACACAGATACGCAGTATTTT.

A word on this clone: The same CDR3 is also encoded by other DNA sequences in this sample. The gene calls are TRBV29-1 and TRBJ1-2; 8 positions match TRBD1. This CDR3 is 12 amino acids long. Losses at the gene ends were 6 bases for V and 5 bases for J; bases not matched to a gene: 5. Per germline, CDR1 SQVTM and CDR2 ANQGSEA. The CDR3: CSVADRGYGYTF. CDR3 DNA: TGCAGCGTCGCCGACAGGGGTTATGGCTACACCTTC.

This clone was seen once. The J gene is TRBJ1-2, the V gene TRBV27; 8 bases are shared with TRBD1. This CDR3 comprises 15 residues. CDR1 is MNHEY and CDR2 is SMNVEV in the germline V gene (reference sequence). V was clipped by 6 bases and J by 8 bases; unmatched bases: 14. The CDR3 sequence is CASRTRGQGWGGYTF. As DNA, the CDR3 is TGTGCCAGCAGAACGCGAGGACAGGGCTGGGGAGGCTACACCTTC.

The genes are TRBV6-5 and TRBJ1-3; TRBD1 might be the D (6 bases). Per the germline V gene, CDR1 is MNHEY and CDR2 is SVGAGI. Trimming removed 0 bases from V and 4 bases from J, with 10 bases in between. The CDR3 has 15 residues. The CDR3 loop is CASSYSSGQGNTIYF. CDR3 bases: TGTGCCAGCAGTTACTCGAGTGGACAGGGAAACACCATATATTTT.

V usage is TRBV19 and J usage is TRBJ1-5; D is unresolved. The germline V gene has CDR1 LNHDA and CDR2 SQIVND (reference sequence). V shed 3 bases and J shed 3 bases, with 9 bases lying between them. The CDR3 has 14 amino acids. The CDR3 is CASSISFFNQPQHF. In DNA form, the CDR3 reads TGTGCCAGTAGTATTAGTTTTTTCAATCAGCCCCAGCATTTT.

The chain links TRBV30 to TRBJ2-7; a possible D gene is TRBD1 (6 bases). The CDR3 loop spans 15 amino acids. Trimming took off 5 bases at V and 1 base at J, with 18 bases between the two ends. Germline V lookup: CDR1 GTSNPN, CDR2 SVGIG (reference sequence). The CDR3 nucleotides are TGTGCCTGGCGGTCGCGTGAGGGGGTATCCTACGAGCAGTACTTC. Amino acids: CAWRSREGVSYEQYF.

This chain connects TRBV2 to TRBJ1-1; possibly TRBD1 for D (5 bases). Looked up from germline, CDR1 is SNHLY and CDR2 is FYNNEI. The CDR3 length is 15 residues. With 3 bases removed from V and 0 bases from J, the gap between germline ends came to 11 bases. CDR3 amino acids: CASSDGHEMNTEAFF. CDR3 sequence (DNA): TGTGCCAGCAGTGATGGACACGAGATGAACACTGAAGCTTTCTTT.

This chain connects TRBV10-2 to TRBJ1-5; 7 nucleotides align to TRBD1. Germline CDR1 and CDR2: WSHSY and SAAADI. This CDR3 has 16 residues. J lost 9 bases, V lost 3 bases, and 14 bases had no gene match. The CDR3 sequence: CASSESRGPGSMPQHF. The CDR3, as DNA: TGCGCCAGCAGTGAAAGTAGGGGGCCAGGTAGTATGCCCCAGCATTTT.

The V call is TRBV29-1, the J call TRBJ1-1, with 8 positions matching TRBD1. V shed 4 bases, J shed 0 bases, and the junction held 7 bases outside the gene matches. From germline, CDR1 is SQVTM and CDR2 ANQGSEA. The CDR3 length is 15 residues. The DNA for the CDR3 is TGCAGCGTTGCCAAATCCAGGGGGCTGAACACTGAAGCTTTCTTT. Translation gives CSVAKSRGLNTEAFF.

The genes are TRBV29-1 and TRBJ2-3, with D unclear. The CDR3 loop spans 12 amino acids. Trimming shortened V by 1 base and J by 6 bases, and 8 bases separated the two germline ends. CDR1 and CDR2 (germline): SQVTM, ANQGSEA. In nucleotides, the CDR3 is TGCAGCGTTGAAGTAGTAGTGGATACGCAGTATTTT. Encoded protein: CSVEVVVDTQYF.

The J gene is TRBJ2-2, the V gene TRBV5-1; no reliable D call. V was shortened by 4 bases and J by 5 bases, with 9 bases between the two germline ends. Germline CDR1 is SGHRS and CDR2 is YFSETQ. The CDR3 consists of 13 residues. CDR3 bases: TGCGCCAGCAGCCCGGGTAATACCGGGGAGCTGTTTTTT. Translated, it gives CASSPGNTGELFF.

The chain is built from TRBV19 and TRBJ1-1; unclear D gene. The CDR3 spans 15 residues. V was pared by 3 bases and J by 1 base, with 12 bases between. The germline V gene has CDR1 LNHDA and CDR2 SQIVND (reference sequence). CDR3 region: CASSIVGTKNTEAFF. The CDR3 nucleotides read TGTGCCAGTAGTATTGTTGGCACGAAGAACACTGAAGCTTTCTTT.

This chain joins TRBV7-8 and TRBJ2-7; D is perhaps TRBD1 (5 bases). With 1 base removed from V and 0 bases from J, the gap between germline ends came to 7 bases. Germline V gives CDR1 SGHVS, CDR2 FQNEAQ. The CDR3 length is 14 residues. In nucleotides, the CDR3 is TGTGCCAGCAGCTTAGGACAGATCTCCTACGAGCAGTACTTC. Protein sequence: CASSLGQISYEQYF.